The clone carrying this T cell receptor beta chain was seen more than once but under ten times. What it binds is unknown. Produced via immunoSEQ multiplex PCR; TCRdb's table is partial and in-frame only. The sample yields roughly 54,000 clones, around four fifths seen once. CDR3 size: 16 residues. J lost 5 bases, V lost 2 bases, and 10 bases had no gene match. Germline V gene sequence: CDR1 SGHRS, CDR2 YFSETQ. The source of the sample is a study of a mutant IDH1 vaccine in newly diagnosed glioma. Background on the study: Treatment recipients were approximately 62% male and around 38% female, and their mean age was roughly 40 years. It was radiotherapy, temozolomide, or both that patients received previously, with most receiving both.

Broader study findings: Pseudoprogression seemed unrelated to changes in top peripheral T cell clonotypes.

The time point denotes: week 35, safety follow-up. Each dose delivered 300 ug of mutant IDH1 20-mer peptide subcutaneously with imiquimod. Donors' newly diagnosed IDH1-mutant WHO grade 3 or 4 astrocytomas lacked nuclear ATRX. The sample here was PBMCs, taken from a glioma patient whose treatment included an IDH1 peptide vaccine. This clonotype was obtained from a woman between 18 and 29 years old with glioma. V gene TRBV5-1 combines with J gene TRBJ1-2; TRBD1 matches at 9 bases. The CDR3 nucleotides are TGCGCCAGCAGCTTTCCCGGGACAGGGATGGGATATGGCTACACCTTC. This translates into CASSFPGTGMGYGYTF.